This TCR beta chain was captured by sequencing in a study of blood T cell repertoires in COVID-19 (dated by TCRdb to about 2020). For context, the study as a whole: Samples from collaborators originated in the United States, Italy and Spain and spanned both the acute and convalescent phases of COVID-19. The material from the prospective study consisted of cDNA or gDNA derived from T cells, B-cell-depleted T cells, or PBMCs. The dataset comprised deeply sampled blood TCRbeta repertoires from subjects exposed to, actively infected with, or recovered from COVID-19. The repertoires were made available in a free public database intended to serve as a resource for research on the immune response to SARS-CoV-2. Samples came from the ongoing ImmuneRACE study (first 160 participants) plus 1,254 subjects from 6 global collaborators. Nearly every sample came with metadata listing a de-identified subject ID, COVID-19 status, age in years and sex. HLA class I and class II types, where available, came from metadata supplied by the sample provider rather than from assay-based typing. Paper-wide results and their limitations: Clinical and demographic metadata were provided uncurated, with the amount varying by source and participant.

The germline V gene provides CDR1 SGHTA and CDR2 FQGTGA. V is reduced by 2 bases and J by 1 base, leaving a spacing of 5 bases between them. Measured from the cysteine to the phenylalanine, the CDR3 is 13 residues long. CDR3 DNA is the only sequence kept; it has 39 bases, read in frame from the first base. A note on this clone: What antigen it recognizes has not been identified. Per-base qualities were not stored, and no clone one base away is much larger. The sample has other DNA sequences that encode this CDR3 too.

In Seattle, one collaborating source enrolled patients while the infection was active and tracked those patients longitudinally over the course of disease. Whole blood was collected in K2EDTA tubes by collaborating institutions according to the institutions' own protocols. For TCRbeta analysis, collaborators shipped samples in one of three forms: frozen whole blood, isolated PBMCs, or DNA extracted from either of those sample types. The immunoSEQ Assay, a bias-controlled multiplex PCR, was used to amplify TCRbeta CDR3 regions from genomic DNA. In the source study's methods: The number of nucleated cells in each sample was estimated from the amplification of reference gene primers within the assay. Sequence reads were collapsed and filtered to measure the absolute abundance of every unique TCRbeta CDR3 rearrangement. Productive Simpson clonality was computed per sample as the square root of Simpson's diversity index over productive rearrangements. Here the immuneACCESS table is served through TCRdb, limited to in-frame sequences with V and J called. Missing clones are a known gap in these copies; in checked studies unresolved V genes cover under half, and the rest lacks a known reason. That table is the source of V, J and clone size, and D and trimming were worked out from the DNA. The sample table contains approximately 200,000 clones; only one count was recorded for 75% to 90% of them. Together, the top ten hold roughly 2.5% of the sample.

The source material was peripheral blood. In this chain, TRBV7-3 is recombined with TRBJ1-1, with an unclear D gene assignment. The receptor's source is a man aged 25-45 years with COVID-19, enrolled during active disease. The DNA sequence is given as TGTGCCAGCAGCTTAGAGGGGAACACTGAAGCTTTCTTT. Its protein reads: CASSLEGNTEAFF.